This TCR beta chain appears in the sequencing data of a study of blood T cell repertoires in COVID-19. About the research overall: T cells, B-cell-depleted T cells, or PBMCs provided the cDNA or gDNA that served as material.

Germline V gene sequence: CDR1 SGHKS, CDR2 YYEKEE (reference sequence). This CDR3 is built from 17 residues. Trimming removed 4 bases at V and 6 bases at J, with 26 bases between. Profiling relied on immunoSEQ multiplex PCR, and the TCRdb table lists in-frame clones only, not all of them. The table lists under 350,000 clones, about 86% of them singletons, with around 4.5% in the top ten. In terms of age and location, participants ranged from roughly 18 to 89 years and lived in about two dozen US areas. Assignments of participants to cohorts depended upon their own reported clinical history. V and J are TRBV5-5 and TRBJ2-7; D is perhaps TRBD1 (6 bases). Source material: PBMCs or T cells enriched from blood (not recorded which). The clonotype was recovered from a middle-aged woman with acute COVID-19. The CDR3 reads CASSPDHGPGGQFEQYF. Here the CDR3 DNA reads TGTGCCAGCAGCCCTGACCACGGGCCGGGTGGACAGTTCGAGCAGTACTTC.